A single TCR beta chain is shown here with its context. Relative to the germline gene, one junction end is altered; a read error may explain this. A sample-barcoded 5' primer and a J-beta primer mix were used in a second PCR of about 7 to 12 cycles. TCRdb used MiXCR to reprocess the 5' RACE reads, holding one entry per CDR3 protein. The table lists roughly 700,000 distinct CDR3 sequences, about 32% of them singletons, with 15% to 19% in the top ten. This sample is part of a study of blood T cells in healthy people across ages. This CDR3 spans 16 amino acids. Germline-derived CDR1 and CDR2 are SGHDT and YYEEEE.

The chain employs TRBV5-6 and TRBJ2-4; TRBD1 might be the D (7 bases). The J call may not be correct, given that the DNA end is closer to TRBJ2-7. What was sequenced was blood. This TCR derives from a woman aged 80 or over in good health. In DNA, the CDR3 is TGTGCCGGCAGCCTGATGTTCGGCAGGGGGGACAACGAGCAGTACTTC. Protein: CAGSLMFGRGDNEQYF.